This section outlines one TCR beta chain sequence together with its context. The length of the CDR3 is 14 residues. V was shortened by 2 bases and J by 7 bases, with 13 bases between the two germline ends. Per the germline V gene, CDR1 is SGHNT and CDR2 is YYREEE (reference sequence). Authors' processing steps: The assay estimated nucleated cells by amplifying reference gene primers. The table came from immunoSEQ multiplex PCR; TCRdb's copy has only in-frame clones and leaves some out. The DNA was the basis for D and trimming; V, J and clone size are from that table. The table lists 150,000 to 200,000 clones, around four fifths of them singletons. The data originate from a study of blood T cell repertoires in COVID-19. Study-level information: Sites in the United States, Italy and Spain provided acute and convalescent COVID-19 samples. Sources were T cells, B-cell-depleted T cells, or PBMCs; the material itself was cDNA or gDNA.

Source material: peripheral blood. The source of this sequence is a man in his 70s with active or convalescent COVID-19. V and J are TRBV5-4 and TRBJ1-5; D gene ambiguous. The CDR3 region has the DNA TGTGCCAGCAGCTTAGAGGGCCCGGGGCAGCCCCAGCATTTT. Its translation is CASSLEGPGQPQHF.